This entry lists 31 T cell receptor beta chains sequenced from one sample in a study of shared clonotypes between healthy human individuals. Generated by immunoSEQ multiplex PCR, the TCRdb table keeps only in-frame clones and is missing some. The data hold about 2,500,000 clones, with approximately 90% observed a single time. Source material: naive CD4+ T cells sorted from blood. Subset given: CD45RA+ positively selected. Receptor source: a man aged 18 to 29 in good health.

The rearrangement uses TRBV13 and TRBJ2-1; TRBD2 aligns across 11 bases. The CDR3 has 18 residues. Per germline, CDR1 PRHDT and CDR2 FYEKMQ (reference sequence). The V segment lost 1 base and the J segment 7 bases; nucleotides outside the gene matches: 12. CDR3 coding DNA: TGTGCCAGCAGCTTAGTGACGGCTAGCGGGAGGAGATGGAATGAGCAGTTCTTC. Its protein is CASSLVTASGRRWNEQFF.

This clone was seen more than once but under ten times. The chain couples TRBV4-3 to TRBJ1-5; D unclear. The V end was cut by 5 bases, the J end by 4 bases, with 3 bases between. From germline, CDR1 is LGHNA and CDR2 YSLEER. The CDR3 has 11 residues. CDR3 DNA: TGCGCCAGCAGCTTAAATCAGCCCCAGCATTTT. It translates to CASSLNQPQHF.

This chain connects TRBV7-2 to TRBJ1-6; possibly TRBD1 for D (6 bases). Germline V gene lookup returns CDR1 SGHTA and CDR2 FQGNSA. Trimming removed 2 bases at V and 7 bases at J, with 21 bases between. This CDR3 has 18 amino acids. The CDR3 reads CASSLIPPSGVGNSPLHF. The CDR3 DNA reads TGTGCCAGCAGCTTAATACCCCCCTCAGGGGTGGGGAATTCACCCCTCCACTTT.

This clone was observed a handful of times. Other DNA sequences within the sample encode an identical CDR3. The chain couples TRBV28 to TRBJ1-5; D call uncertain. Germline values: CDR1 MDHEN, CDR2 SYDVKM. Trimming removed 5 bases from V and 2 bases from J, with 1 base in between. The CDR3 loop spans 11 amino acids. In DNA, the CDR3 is TGTGCCAGCAGTGGCAATCAGCCCCAGCATTTT. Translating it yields CASSGNQPQHF.

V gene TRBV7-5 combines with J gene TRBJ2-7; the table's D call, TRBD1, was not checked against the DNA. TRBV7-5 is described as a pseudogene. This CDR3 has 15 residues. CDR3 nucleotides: TGTGCCAGAAGCCCCGGCGAGACAGGGGCCTACGAGCAGTACTTC. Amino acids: CARSPGETGAYEQYF.

CDR3 sequence reads: CAISEGPPEQFF. As DNA, the CDR3 is TGTGCCATCAGTGAGGGTCCCCCTGAGCAGTTCTTC. The chain joins TRBV10-3 to TRBJ2-1; D unresolved. The CDR3 totals 12 residues. Germline CDR1 reads ENHRY; CDR2 reads SYGVKD. Trimming pared 2 bases from V and 9 bases from J, leaving 8 bases between.

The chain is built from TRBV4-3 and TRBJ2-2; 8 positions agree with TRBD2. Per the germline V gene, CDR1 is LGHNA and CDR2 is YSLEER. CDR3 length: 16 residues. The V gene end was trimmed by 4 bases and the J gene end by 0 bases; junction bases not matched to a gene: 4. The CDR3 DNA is TGCGCCAGCAGCCTAGCGGGGTCCACGAACACCGGGGAGCTGTTTTTT. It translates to CASSLAGSTNTGELFF.

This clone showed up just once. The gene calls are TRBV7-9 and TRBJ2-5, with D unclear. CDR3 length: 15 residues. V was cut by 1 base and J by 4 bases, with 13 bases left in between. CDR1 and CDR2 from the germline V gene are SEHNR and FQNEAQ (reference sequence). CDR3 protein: CASSLGGFKGETQYF. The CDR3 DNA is TGTGCCAGCAGCTTAGGCGGTTTTAAGGGAGAGACCCAGTACTTC.

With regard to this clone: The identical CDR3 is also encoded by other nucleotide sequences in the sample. The CDR3 DNA sequence: TGTGCCAGCACTCGAAACACTGAAGCTTTCTTT. Translating gives CASTRNTEAFF. The chain has TRBV25-1 and TRBJ1-1; D gene uncertain. Germline V gene lookup returns CDR1 MGHDK and CDR2 SYGVNS. Deletions cut 7 bases from V and 2 bases from J, with 5 bases between. The CDR3 has 11 residues.

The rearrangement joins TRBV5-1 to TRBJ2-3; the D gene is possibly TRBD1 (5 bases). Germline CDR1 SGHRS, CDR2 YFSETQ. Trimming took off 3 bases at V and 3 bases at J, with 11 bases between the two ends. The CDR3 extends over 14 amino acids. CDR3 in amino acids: CASSSFRDTDTQYF. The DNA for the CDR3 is TGCGCCAGCAGCTCATTCAGGGATACAGATACGCAGTATTTT.

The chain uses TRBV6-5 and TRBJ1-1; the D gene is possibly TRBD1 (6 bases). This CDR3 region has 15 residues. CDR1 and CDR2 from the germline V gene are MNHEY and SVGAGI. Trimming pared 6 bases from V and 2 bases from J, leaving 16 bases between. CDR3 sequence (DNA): TGTGCCAGCAGAACCGGACAGATACTAAACACTGAAGCTTTCTTT. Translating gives CASRTGQILNTEAFF.

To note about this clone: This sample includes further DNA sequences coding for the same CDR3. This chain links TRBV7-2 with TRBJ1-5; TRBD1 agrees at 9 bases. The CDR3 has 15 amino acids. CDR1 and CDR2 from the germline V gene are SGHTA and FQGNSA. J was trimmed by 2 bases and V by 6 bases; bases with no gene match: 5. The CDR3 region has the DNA TGTGCCAGCAGTCTTGGGGACAGGGGCAATCAGCCCCAGCATTTT. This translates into CASSLGDRGNQPQHF. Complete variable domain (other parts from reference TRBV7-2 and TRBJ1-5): GAGVSQSPSNKVTEKGKDVELRCDPISGHTALYWYRQSLGQGLEFLIYFQGNSAPDKSGLPSDRFSAERTGGSVSTLTIQRTQQEDSAVYLCASSLGDRGNQPQHFGDGTRLSIL.

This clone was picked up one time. The CDR3, as DNA: TGTGCCAGCACGGACAGGGCAAATGGAAACACCATATATTTT. The encoded protein is CASTDRANGNTIYF. The V call is TRBV2, the J call TRBJ1-3; 8 nucleotides line up with TRBD1. V shed 7 bases, J shed 3 bases, and the junction held 5 bases outside the gene matches. There are 14 residues in the CDR3. CDR1 is SNHLY and CDR2 is FYNNEI in the germline V gene.

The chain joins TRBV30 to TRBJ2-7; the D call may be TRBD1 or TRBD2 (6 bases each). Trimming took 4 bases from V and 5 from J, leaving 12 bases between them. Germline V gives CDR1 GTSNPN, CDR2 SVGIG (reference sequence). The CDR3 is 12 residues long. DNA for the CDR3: TGTGCCTGGACCCCGGGGGCTCACGAGCAGTACTTC. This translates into CAWTPGAHEQYF.

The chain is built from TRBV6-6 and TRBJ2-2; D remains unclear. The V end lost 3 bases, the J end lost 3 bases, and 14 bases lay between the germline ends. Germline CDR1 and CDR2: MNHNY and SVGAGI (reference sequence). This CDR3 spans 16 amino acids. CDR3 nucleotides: TGTGCCAGCAGTTATCGGGTCATAAGGGACACCGGGGAGCTGTTTTTT. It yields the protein CASSYRVIRDTGELFF.

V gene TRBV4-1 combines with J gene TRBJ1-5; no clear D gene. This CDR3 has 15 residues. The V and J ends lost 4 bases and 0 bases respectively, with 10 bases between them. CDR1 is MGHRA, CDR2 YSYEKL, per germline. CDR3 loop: CASSPYRTSNQPQHF. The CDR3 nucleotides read TGCGCCAGCAGCCCCTATAGAACTAGCAATCAGCCCCAGCATTTT.

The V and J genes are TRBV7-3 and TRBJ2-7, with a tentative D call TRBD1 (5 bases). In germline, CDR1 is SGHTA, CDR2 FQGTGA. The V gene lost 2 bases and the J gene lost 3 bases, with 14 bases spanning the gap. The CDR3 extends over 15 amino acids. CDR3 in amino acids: CASSLSGRADYEQYF. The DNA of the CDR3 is TGTGCCAGCAGCTTATCGGGCAGGGCAGACTACGAGCAGTACTTC.

CDR3 nucleotides: TGTGCCAGCAGTGCGAGCCACGAGCAGTACTTC. Protein sequence: CASSASHEQYF. This chain joins TRBV25-1 and TRBJ2-7; D unresolved. Germline loops: CDR1 MGHDK, CDR2 SYGVNS. The V and J ends lost 4 bases and 5 bases respectively, with 6 bases between them. This CDR3 is 11 amino acids long.

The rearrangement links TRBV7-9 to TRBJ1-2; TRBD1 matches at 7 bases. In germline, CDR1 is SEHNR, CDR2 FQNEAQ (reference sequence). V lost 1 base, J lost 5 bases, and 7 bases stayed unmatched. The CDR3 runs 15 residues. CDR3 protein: CASSLGPTGAYGYTF. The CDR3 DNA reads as TGTGCCAGCAGCTTAGGACCCACAGGGGCGTATGGCTACACCTTC. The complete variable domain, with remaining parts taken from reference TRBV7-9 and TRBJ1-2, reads DTGVSQNPRHKITKRGQNVTFRCDPISEHNRLYWYRQTLGQGPEFLTYFQNEAQLEKSRLLSDRFSAERPKGSFSTLEIQRTEQGDSAMYLCASSLGPTGAYGYTFGSGTRLTVV.

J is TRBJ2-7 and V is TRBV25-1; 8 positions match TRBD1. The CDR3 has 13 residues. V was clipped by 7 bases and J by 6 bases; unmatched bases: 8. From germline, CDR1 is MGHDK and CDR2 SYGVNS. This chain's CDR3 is CASTGQGWGEQYF. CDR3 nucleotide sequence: TGTGCCAGCACCGGACAGGGCTGGGGCGAGCAGTACTTC.

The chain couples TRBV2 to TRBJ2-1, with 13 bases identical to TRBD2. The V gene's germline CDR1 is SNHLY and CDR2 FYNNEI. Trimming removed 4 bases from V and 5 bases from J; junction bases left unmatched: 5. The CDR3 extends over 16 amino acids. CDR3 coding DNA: TGTGCCAGCAGTGTCACTAGCGGGAGGGAAAACAATGAGCAGTTCTTC. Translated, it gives CASSVTSGRENNEQFF.

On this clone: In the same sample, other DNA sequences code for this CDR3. CDR3 region: CAISESSPETQYF. CDR3 sequence (DNA): TGTGCCATCAGTGAGTCGAGCCCTGAGACCCAGTACTTC. The rearrangement links TRBV10-3 to TRBJ2-5; D not certain. Germline V gives CDR1 ENHRY, CDR2 SYGVKD. The V end was cut by 0 bases, the J end by 5 bases, with 7 bases between. This CDR3 has 13 amino acids.

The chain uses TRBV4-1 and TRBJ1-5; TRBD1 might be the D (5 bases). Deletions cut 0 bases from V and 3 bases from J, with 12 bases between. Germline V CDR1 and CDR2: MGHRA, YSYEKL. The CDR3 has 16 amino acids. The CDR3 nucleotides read TGCGCCAGCAGCCAAGAGGGCAGGGCCGCCAATCAGCCCCAGCATTTT. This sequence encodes CASSQEGRAANQPQHF.

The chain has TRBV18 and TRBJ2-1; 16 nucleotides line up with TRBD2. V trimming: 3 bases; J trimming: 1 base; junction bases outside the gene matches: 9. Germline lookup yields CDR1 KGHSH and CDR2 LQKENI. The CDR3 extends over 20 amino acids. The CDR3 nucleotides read TGTGCCAGCTCACCTCCGGGACTAGCGGGAGGGCCAGGGTCCTACAATGAGCAGTTCTTC. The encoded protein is CASSPPGLAGGPGSYNEQFF. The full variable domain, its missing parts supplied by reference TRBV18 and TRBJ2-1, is NAGVMQNPRHLVRRRGQEARLRCSPMKGHSHVYWYRQLPEEGLKFMVYLQKENIIDESGMPKERFSAEFPKEGPSILRIQQVVRGDSAAYFCASSPPGLAGGPGSYNEQFFGPGTRLTVL.

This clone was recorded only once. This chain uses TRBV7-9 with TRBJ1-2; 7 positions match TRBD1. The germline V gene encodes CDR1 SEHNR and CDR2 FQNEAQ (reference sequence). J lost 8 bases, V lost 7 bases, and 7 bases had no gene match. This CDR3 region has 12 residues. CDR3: CASNTGEGGYTF. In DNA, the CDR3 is TGTGCCAGCAACACAGGGGAAGGGGGCTACACCTTC.

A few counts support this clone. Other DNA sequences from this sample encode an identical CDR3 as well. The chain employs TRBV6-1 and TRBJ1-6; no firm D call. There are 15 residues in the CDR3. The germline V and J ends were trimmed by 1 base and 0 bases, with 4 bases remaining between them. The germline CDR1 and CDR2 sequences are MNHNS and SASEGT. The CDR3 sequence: CASSEGSSYNSPLHF. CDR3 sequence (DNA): TGTGCCAGCAGTGAAGGGAGCTCCTATAATTCACCCCTCCACTTT.

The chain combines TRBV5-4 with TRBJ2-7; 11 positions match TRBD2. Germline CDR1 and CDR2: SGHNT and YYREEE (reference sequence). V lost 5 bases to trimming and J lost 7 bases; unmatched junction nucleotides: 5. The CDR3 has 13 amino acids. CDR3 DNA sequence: TGTGCCAGCAGACTAGCGGGAGCCACTGAGCAGTACTTC. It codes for CASRLAGATEQYF.

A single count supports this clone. Here the CDR3 reads CASSHRDRVDSGANVLTF. The CDR3, as DNA: TGCGCCAGCAGCCACCGGGACAGGGTGGACTCTGGGGCCAACGTCCTGACTTTC. The chain links TRBV4-1 to TRBJ2-6, with TRBD1 matching 9 bases. This CDR3 is built from 18 residues. CDR1 is MGHRA, CDR2 YSYEKL, per germline. With 3 bases clipped from V and 0 bases from J, the junction kept 6 bases outside the gene matches.

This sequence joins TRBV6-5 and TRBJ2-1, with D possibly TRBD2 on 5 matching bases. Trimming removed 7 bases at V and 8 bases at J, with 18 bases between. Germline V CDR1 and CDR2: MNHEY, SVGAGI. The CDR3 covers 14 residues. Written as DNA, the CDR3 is TGTGCCAGCAAAACTGGGCTAGCAATGGATGAGCAGTTCTTC. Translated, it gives CASKTGLAMDEQFF.

CDR3 nucleotide sequence: TGTGCCAGCAGCTCCCGCTCCGGGACAGATACGCAGTATTTT. This gives the protein CASSSRSGTDTQYF. The rearrangement links TRBV9 to TRBJ2-3; D unclear. The CDR3 runs 14 residues. V was pared by 4 bases and J by 3 bases, with 12 bases between. The V gene's germline CDR1 is SGDLS and CDR2 YYNGEE.

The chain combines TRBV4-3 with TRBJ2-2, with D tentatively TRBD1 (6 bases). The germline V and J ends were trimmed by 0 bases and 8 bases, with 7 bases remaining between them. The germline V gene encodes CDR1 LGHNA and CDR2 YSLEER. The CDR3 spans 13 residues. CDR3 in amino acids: CASSQETGGELFF. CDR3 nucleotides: TGCGCCAGCAGCCAAGAGACAGGTGGGGAGCTGTTTTTT.